The 15 T cell receptor beta chains below all came from one sample that was sequenced in a study of shared clonotypes between healthy human individuals. Naive CD8 cells lacked CD45RO, underwent positive selection for CCR7 and left out terminally differentiated effector memory CD45RA+ cells. The assay was immunoSEQ multiplex PCR, and TCRdb's table has in-frame clones only and misses some. The sample lists about 2.1 million clones, 90% to 95% occurring once. Input material: naive CD8+ T cells from PBMCs. These receptors originate from a young man in good health. Some clones in this sample may be carry-over from other donors' samples.

CDR3 loop: CASSEVHAGTVSYEQYF. The CDR3 region has the DNA TGTGCCAGCAGTGAAGTGCACGCCGGGACAGTCTCCTACGAGCAGTACTTC. The chain links TRBV6-1 to TRBJ2-7; 7 positions match TRBD1. Trimming cost V 1 base and J 0 bases; bases outside gene matches: 9. The CDR3 runs 17 residues. Looked up from germline, CDR1 is MNHNS and CDR2 is SASEGT.

The chain uses TRBV19 and TRBJ2-1, with D perhaps matching TRBD2 (5 bases). Germline CDR1 and CDR2: LNHDA and SQIVND (reference sequence). Trimming removed 10 bases at V and 5 bases at J, with 18 bases between. This CDR3 region has 14 residues. The CDR3 spells CATRTQHINNEQFF. The CDR3, as DNA: TGTGCCACCAGGACTCAACACATCAACAATGAGCAGTTCTTC.

CDR3 amino acids: CASSEAKGMNTEAFF. The DNA for the CDR3 is TGTGCCAGCAGTGAAGCTAAGGGCATGAACACTGAAGCTTTCTTT. The chain links TRBV2 to TRBJ1-1; no clear D gene. V dropped 0 bases and J dropped 0 bases, with 8 bases sitting between them. The CDR3 spans 15 residues. Germline assignment: CDR1 SNHLY and CDR2 FYNNEI.

This clone showed up just a few times. In DNA form, the CDR3 reads TGTGCCAGTAGTTCTCGGACAGTAATGAACACTGAAGCTTTCTTT. Translation: CASSSRTVMNTEAFF. This chain links TRBV19 with TRBJ1-1, with TRBD1 as a possible D gene (6 bases). The germline CDR1 and CDR2 sequences are LNHDA and SQIVND (reference sequence). V gave up 5 bases and J gave up 0 bases, with 13 bases separating them. The CDR3 is 15 amino acids.

This clone appeared a few times. The CDR3 loop is CASSFTGPWGQPQHF. CDR3 in DNA: TGTGCCAGCAGTTTCACAGGCCCCTGGGGTCAGCCCCAGCATTTT. The chain recombines TRBV28 with TRBJ1-5; D is perhaps TRBD1 (5 bases). Trimming removed 3 bases at V and 6 bases at J, with 15 bases between. The length of the CDR3 is 15 residues. Germline V lookup: CDR1 MDHEN, CDR2 SYDVKM.

J is TRBJ2-1 and V is TRBV25-1; no reliable D call. Trimming removed 4 bases from V and 5 bases from J, with 6 bases in between. This CDR3 has 12 residues. CDR1 and CDR2 from the germline V gene are MGHDK and SYGVNS. The CDR3, as DNA: TGTGCCAGCAGTGGACCAAACAATGAGCAGTTCTTC. This sequence encodes CASSGPNNEQFF.

The DNA of the CDR3 is TGTGCCACCAGCCTGGGACAGGCGAACAATGAGCAGTTCTTC. As protein: CATSLGQANNEQFF. The chain joins TRBV15 to TRBJ2-1; 8 nucleotides line up with TRBD1. The germline V gene encodes CDR1 LNHNV and CDR2 YYDKDF (reference sequence). V shed 5 bases, J shed 5 bases, and the junction held 5 bases outside the gene matches. The CDR3 length is 14 residues.

CDR3 nucleotide sequence: TGTGCCAGCAGCTTACAGTCTGCAGAGACCCAGTACTTC. Its protein is CASSLQSAETQYF. The gene calls are TRBV7-7 and TRBJ2-5; D remains unclear. Trimming shortened V by 2 bases and J by 4 bases, and 8 bases separated the two germline ends. In germline, CDR1 is SSHAT, CDR2 FNYEAQ (reference sequence). The CDR3 length is 13 residues.

The J gene is TRBJ2-2, the V gene TRBV4-2; the match to TRBD2 covers 9 bases. The CDR3 covers 14 residues. The V gene end was trimmed by 5 bases and the J gene end by 6 bases; junction bases not matched to a gene: 4. From germline, CDR1 is LGHNA and CDR2 YNFKEQ. In DNA, the CDR3 is TGTGCCAGCAGCGAGGTAGCGGGAGCCGGGGAGCTGTTTTTT. Its protein product is CASSEVAGAGELFF.

Only one count was recorded for this clone. CDR3 residues: CASSSNREEVGHTQYF. The CDR3 DNA sequence: TGTGCCAGCAGTTCCAACAGGGAAGAAGTGGGACATACGCAGTATTTT. This rearrangement joins TRBV6-5 to TRBJ2-3, with a weak D call TRBD1 (6 bases). Germline CDR1 is MNHEY and CDR2 is SVGAGI. Trimming pared 4 bases from V and 7 bases from J, leaving 21 bases between. This CDR3 has 16 residues.

The rearrangement joins TRBV27 to TRBJ2-2; 7 bases match TRBD1. J gave up 7 bases and V 5 bases, and 7 bases lay outside the gene matches. Looked up from germline, CDR1 is MNHEY and CDR2 is SMNVEV (reference sequence). This CDR3 contains 14 residues. The CDR3 bases are TGTGCCAGCAGTAGGACAGGTTTAGACGGGGAGCTGTTTTTT. It encodes CASSRTGLDGELFF.

The V gene is TRBV11-2, the J gene TRBJ1-1, with a possible D match to TRBD1 (5 bases). The CDR3 has 13 residues. The V and J ends lost 10 bases and 3 bases respectively, with 15 bases between them. Germline loops: CDR1 SGHAT, CDR2 FQNNGV. CDR3 DNA: TGTGCCACCTCCGCCGGGGCGTACACTGAAGCTTTCTTT. The encoded protein is CATSAGAYTEAFF.

V and J are TRBV14 and TRBJ2-5; 8 bases match TRBD1. The J segment lost 5 bases and the V segment lost 2 bases, leaving 10 bases of the junction unmatched. The germline CDR1 and CDR2 sequences are SGHDN and FVKESK. This CDR3 is 16 amino acids long. The CDR3 sequence is CASSQTQGARWETQYF. CDR3 sequence (DNA): TGTGCCAGCAGCCAAACTCAGGGGGCGCGGTGGGAGACCCAGTACTTC.

CDR3 sequence reads: CASSVGMGFYF. The CDR3 nucleotides read TGTGCCAGCAGTGTAGGGATGGGCTTTTACTTC. The chain uses TRBV6-1 and TRBJ2-5; D uncertain. The CDR3 is made up of 11 amino acids. Trimming cost V 4 bases and J 14 bases, with 14 bases left between them. Per the germline V gene, CDR1 is MNHNS and CDR2 is SASEGT.

The rearrangement uses TRBV29-1 and TRBJ1-1; 7 bases line up with TRBD1. Germline assignment: CDR1 SQVTM and CDR2 ANQGSEA. V lost 5 bases to trimming and J lost 0 bases; unmatched junction nucleotides: 3. This CDR3 has 13 amino acids. CDR3 sequence reads: CSVTGDMNTEAFF. In DNA form, the CDR3 reads TGCAGCGTTACAGGGGACATGAACACTGAAGCTTTCTTT. Variable domain in full (rest from reference TRBV29-1 and TRBJ1-1): SAVISQKPSRDICQRGTSLTIQCQVDSQVTMMFWYRQQPGQSLTLIATANQGSEATYESGFVIDKFPISRPNLTFSTLTVSNMSPEDSSIYLCSVTGDMNTEAFFGQGTRLTVV.